This T cell receptor (beta chain) was sequenced during a study of monozygotic twins with inflammatory bowel disease. Study results and caveats: Healthy co-twins had higher TCRbeta inverse Simpson diversity than their IBD twins. IBD patients shared fewer clonotypes with other individuals than healthy twins, especially patients with disease activity signs.

TCRdb processed the 5' RACE reads again and assigns one entry to each CDR3 protein, with no DNA. The sample includes some 130,000 distinct CDR3 sequences. The CDR3 runs 17 residues. CDR1 is MNHNS, CDR2 SASEGT, per germline. Comment on this clonotype: Its antigen is not identified.

Blood was drawn once per donor, and each sample measured about 2.3 ml. The TCR was taken from a human donor with ulcerative colitis or Crohn's disease, or a healthy co-twin of an affected twin (not recorded which). The sequencing sample was made of blood. This chain links TRBV6-1 with TRBJ2-7; TCRdb lists TRBD2, though no DNA is available to test this call. The CDR3 reads CASRPDRDSYPSTKQYF.